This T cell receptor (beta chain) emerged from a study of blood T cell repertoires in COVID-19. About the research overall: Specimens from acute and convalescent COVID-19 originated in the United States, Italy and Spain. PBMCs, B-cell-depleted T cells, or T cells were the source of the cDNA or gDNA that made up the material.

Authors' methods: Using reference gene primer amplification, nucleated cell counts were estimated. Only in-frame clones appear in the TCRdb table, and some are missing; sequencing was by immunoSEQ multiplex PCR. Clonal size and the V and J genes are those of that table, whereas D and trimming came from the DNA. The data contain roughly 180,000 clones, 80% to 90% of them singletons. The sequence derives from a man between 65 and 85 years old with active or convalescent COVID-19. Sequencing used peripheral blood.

Written as DNA, the CDR3 is TGTGCCAGTAGTCCTTTAGCGGGGGGGTCCCTAGCCAAAAACATTCAGTACTTC. It encodes CASSPLAGGSLAKNIQYF. V and J are TRBV19 and TRBJ2-4; 11 bases match TRBD2. Losses at the gene ends were 5 bases for V and 0 bases for J; bases not matched to a gene: 9. The germline V gene has CDR1 LNHDA and CDR2 SQIVND (reference sequence). The CDR3 length is 18 residues. The full variable domain, with the rest looked up from reference TRBV19 and TRBJ2-4, is DGGITQSPKYLFRKEGQNVTLSCEQNLNHDAMYWYRQDPGQGLRLIYYSQIVNDFQKGDIAEGYSVSREKKESFPLTVTSAQKNPTAFYLCASSPLAGGSLAKNIQYFGAGTRLSVL.